This TCR beta chain was retrieved from a study of shared clonotypes between healthy human individuals. Study information: Per-donor plates numbered three CD4 naive, three CD4 memory, two CD8 naive and one CD8 memory.

Genomic DNA of each subset was evenly split across several immunoSEQ plates. Produced via immunoSEQ multiplex PCR; TCRdb's table is partial and in-frame only. The table includes about 2.4 million clones, 90% to 95% detected once. The germline V gene encodes CDR1 SGHRS and CDR2 YFSETQ. Trimming cost V 4 bases and J 4 bases, with 14 bases left between them. The CDR3 is 14 residues long. Turning to this clone: As yet, its antigen is unknown.

Findings of the study overall: Lower generation probabilities were found for non-shared clonotypes than for those shared by all four donors. Estimated clonotype richness was generally higher in naive than memory subsets.

The chain is built from TRBV5-1 and TRBJ1-2, with D possibly being TRBD1 (5 bases). The sequence came from a man younger than 35 in good health. Material: naive CD4+ T cells sorted from blood. Noted subset: CD45RA+ positively selected. CDR3 sequence: CASSEDGGPYGYTF. The CDR3 region has the DNA TGCGCCAGCAGCGAGGATGGGGGTCCCTATGGCTACACCTTC.